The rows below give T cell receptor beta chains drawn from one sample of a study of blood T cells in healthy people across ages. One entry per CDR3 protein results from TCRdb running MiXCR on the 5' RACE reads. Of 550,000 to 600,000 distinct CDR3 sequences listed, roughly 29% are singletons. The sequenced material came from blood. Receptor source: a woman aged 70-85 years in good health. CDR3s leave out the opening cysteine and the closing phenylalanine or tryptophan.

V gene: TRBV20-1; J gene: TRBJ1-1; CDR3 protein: SANQGRSTEAF
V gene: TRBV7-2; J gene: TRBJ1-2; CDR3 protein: ASSLGSDRGYGYT
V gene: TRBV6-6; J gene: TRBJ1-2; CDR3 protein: ASSYSGQGVNGYT
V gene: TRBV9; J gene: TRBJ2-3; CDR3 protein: ASSVRLAGTDTQY
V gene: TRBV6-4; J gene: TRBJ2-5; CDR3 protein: ASGARERIFQETQY
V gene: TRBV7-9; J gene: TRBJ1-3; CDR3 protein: ASSSGWRGNTIY
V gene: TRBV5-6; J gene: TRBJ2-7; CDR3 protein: ASSADYEQY
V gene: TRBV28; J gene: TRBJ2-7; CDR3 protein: ASSPSGGTSPHEQY
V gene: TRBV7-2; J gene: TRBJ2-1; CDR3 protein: ASSRRGGGARYNEQF
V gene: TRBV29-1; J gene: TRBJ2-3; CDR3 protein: SVGLGIFTDTQY
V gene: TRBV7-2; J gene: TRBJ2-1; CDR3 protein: ASSFGSSSYNEQF
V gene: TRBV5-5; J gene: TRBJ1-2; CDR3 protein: ANSLGGGGYGYT
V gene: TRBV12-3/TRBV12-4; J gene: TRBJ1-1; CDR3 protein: ASSLGQGGGEAF
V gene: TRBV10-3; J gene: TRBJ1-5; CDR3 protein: AISDLGGSQPQH
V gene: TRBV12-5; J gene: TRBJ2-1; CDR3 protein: ASGPDRVNEQF
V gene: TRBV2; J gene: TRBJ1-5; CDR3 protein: ASTPRTGLQPQH
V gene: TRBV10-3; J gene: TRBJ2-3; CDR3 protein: AIKAGGAGADTQY
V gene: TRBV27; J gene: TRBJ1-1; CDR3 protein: ASSLLGSGRQIAF
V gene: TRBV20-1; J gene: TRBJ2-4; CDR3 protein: SARARYKSTQDKNIQY
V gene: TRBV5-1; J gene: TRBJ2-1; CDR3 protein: ASSLEAGRGNEQF
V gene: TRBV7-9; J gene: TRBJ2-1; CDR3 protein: ASSSPGQPYNEQF
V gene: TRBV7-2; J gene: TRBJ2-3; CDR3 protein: ASSSGGVLTDTQY
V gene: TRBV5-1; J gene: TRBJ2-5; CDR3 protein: ASSLGGTSGGRRQETQY
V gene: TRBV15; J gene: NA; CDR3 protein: ATSRGSGTYEQY
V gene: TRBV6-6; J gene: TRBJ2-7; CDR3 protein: ASSLAGVYEQY
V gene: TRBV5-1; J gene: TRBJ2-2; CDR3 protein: ASSLRTGANTGELF
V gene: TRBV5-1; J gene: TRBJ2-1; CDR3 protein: ASSLVPGAGNEQF
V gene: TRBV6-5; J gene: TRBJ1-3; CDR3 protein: ASSYSRANTIY
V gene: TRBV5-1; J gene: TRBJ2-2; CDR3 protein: ASSLEGQGTYGELF